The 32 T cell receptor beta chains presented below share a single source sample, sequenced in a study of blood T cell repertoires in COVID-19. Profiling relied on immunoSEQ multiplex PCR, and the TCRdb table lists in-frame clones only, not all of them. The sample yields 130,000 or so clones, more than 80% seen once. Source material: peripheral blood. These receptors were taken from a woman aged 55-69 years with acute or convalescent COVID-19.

CDR3 DNA sequence: TGTGCCAGCAGTACAGGGAGCAATCAGCCCCAGCATTTT. This gives the protein CASSTGSNQPQHF. The chain uses TRBV6-6 and TRBJ1-5, with a tentative D call TRBD1 (6 bases). V lost 5 bases and J 1 base, leaving 6 bases between the germline ends. The CDR3 contains 13 residues. The germline gives CDR1 MNHNY, CDR2 SVGAGI (reference sequence).

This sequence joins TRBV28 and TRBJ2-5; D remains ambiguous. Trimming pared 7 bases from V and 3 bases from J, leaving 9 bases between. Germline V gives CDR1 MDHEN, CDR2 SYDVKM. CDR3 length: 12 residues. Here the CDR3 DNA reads TGTGCCAGCATAGGTCGGGAAGAGACCCAGTACTTC. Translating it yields CASIGREETQYF.

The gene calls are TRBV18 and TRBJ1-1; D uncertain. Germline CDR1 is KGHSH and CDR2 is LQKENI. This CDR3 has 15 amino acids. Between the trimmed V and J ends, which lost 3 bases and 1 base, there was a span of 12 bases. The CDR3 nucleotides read TGTGCCAGCTCACCGGTCGGGAGGCAGAACACTGAAGCTTTCTTT. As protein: CASSPVGRQNTEAFF.

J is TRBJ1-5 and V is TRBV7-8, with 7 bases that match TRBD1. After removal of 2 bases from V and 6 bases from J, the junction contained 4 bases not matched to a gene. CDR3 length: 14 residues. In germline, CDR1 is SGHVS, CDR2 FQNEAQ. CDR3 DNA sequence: TGTGCCAGCAGCTTATGGGACAGAGGTCAGCCCCAGCATTTT. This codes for CASSLWDRGQPQHF.

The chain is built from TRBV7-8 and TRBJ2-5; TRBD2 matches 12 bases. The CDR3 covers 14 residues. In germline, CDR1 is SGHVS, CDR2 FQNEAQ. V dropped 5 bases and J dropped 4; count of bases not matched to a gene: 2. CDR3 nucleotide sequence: TGTGCCAGCAGCGCTAGCGGGGGGGCAGAGACCCAGTACTTC. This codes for CASSASGGAETQYF.

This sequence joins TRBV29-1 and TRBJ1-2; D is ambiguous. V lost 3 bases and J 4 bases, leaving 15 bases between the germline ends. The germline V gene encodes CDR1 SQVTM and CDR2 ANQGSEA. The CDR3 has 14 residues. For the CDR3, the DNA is TGCAGCGTTGATGGTGGATTGACAATCTATGGCTACACCTTC. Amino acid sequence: CSVDGGLTIYGYTF.

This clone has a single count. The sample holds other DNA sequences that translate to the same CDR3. In DNA, the CDR3 is TGTGCCAGCAGTTTTAGCGGAGAAGCTTTCTTT. It translates to CASSFSGEAFF. The rearrangement links TRBV12-3 or TRBV12-4 to TRBJ1-1; the D is unclear. Between the trimmed V and J ends, which lost 3 bases and 8 bases, there was a span of 7 bases. The CDR3 covers 11 residues.

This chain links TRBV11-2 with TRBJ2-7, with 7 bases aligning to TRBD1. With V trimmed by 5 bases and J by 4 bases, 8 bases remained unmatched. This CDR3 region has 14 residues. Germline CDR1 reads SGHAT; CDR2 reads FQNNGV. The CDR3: CASSDRASSYEQYV. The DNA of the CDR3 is TGTGCCAGCAGCGACAGGGCATCGTCTTACGAGCAGTACGTC.

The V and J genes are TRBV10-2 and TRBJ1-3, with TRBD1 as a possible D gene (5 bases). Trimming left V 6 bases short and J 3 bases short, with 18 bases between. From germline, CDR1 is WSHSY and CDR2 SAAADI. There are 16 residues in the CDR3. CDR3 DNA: TGCGCCAGCAGGGACCCCGGGACTGCCCATGGAAACACCATATATTTT. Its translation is CASRDPGTAHGNTIYF.

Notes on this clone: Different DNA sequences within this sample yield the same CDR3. The chain's CDR3 is CATSGRSNEQFF. DNA for the CDR3: TGTGCCACCAGTGGGAGGAGTAATGAGCAGTTCTTC. The chain employs TRBV24-1 and TRBJ2-1; D is possibly TRBD2 (5 bases). The length of the CDR3 is 12 residues. V was trimmed by 5 bases and J by 7 bases, leaving 8 bases between them. Germline CDR1 is KGHDR and CDR2 is SFDVKD.

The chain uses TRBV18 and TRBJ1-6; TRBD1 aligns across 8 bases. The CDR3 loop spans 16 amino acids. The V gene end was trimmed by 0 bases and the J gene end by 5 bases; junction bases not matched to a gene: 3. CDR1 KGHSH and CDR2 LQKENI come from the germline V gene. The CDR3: CASSPPGQANNSPLHF. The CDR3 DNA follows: TGTGCCAGCTCACCACCGGGACAGGCAAATAATTCACCCCTCCACTTT.

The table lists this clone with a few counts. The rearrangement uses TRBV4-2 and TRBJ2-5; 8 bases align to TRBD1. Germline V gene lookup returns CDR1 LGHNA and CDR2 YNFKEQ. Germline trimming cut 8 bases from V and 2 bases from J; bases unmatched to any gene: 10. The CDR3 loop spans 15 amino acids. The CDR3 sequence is CASGSPGQAQETQYF. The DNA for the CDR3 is TGTGCCAGCGGTTCGCCGGGACAGGCTCAAGAGACCCAGTACTTC.

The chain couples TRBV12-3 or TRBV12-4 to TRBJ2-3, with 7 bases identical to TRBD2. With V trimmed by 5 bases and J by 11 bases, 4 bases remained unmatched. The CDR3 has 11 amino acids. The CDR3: CASSERTRQYF. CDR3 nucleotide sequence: TGTGCCAGCAGTGAAAGGACTAGGCAGTATTTT.

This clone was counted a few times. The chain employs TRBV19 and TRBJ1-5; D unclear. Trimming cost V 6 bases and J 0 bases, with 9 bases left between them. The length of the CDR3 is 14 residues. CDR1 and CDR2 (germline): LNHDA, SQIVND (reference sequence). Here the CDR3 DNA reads TGTGCCAGTAGAGCGGACGTTAGCAATCAGCCCCAGCATTTT. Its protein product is CASRADVSNQPQHF.

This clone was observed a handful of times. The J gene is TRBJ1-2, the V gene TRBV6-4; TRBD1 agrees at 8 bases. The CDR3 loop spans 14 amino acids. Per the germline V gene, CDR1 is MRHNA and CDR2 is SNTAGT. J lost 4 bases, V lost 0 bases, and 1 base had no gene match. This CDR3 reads CASSDSDRGYGYTF. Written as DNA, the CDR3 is TGTGCCAGCAGTGACTCAGACAGGGGCTATGGCTACACCTTC.

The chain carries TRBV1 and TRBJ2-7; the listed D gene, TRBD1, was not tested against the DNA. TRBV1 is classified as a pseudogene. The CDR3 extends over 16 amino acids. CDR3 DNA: TGCACCAGCAGCCAAGACCCCGACAGGGACTCCTACGAGCAGTACTTC. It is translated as CTSSQDPDRDSYEQYF.

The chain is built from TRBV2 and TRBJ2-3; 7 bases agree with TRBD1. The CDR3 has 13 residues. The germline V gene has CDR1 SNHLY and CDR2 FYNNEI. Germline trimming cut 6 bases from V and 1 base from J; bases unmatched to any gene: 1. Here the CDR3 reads CASRGTGTDTQYF. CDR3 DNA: TGTGCCAGCAGGGGGACAGGCACAGATACGCAGTATTTT.

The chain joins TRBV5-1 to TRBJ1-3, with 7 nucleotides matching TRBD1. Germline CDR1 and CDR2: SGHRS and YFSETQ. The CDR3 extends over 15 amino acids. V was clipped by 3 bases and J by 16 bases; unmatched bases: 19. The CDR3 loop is CASSSSMTGRDPRYF. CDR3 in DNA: TGCGCCAGCAGCTCGTCGATGACAGGGAGAGATCCGAGGTATTTT.

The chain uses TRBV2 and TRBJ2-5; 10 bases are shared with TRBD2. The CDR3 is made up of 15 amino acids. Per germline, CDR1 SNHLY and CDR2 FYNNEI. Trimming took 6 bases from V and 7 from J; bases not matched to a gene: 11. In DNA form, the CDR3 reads TGTGCCAGCAGGCTAGCGGGGGCTCAGGAGGGGACCCAGTACTTC. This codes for CASRLAGAQEGTQYF.

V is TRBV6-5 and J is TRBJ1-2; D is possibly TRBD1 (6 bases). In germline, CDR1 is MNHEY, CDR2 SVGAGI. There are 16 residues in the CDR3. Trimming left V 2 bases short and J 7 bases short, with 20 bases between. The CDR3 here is CASSYGSSQGFGGYTF. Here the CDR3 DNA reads TGTGCCAGCAGTTACGGGTCGAGTCAGGGGTTCGGTGGCTACACCTTC.

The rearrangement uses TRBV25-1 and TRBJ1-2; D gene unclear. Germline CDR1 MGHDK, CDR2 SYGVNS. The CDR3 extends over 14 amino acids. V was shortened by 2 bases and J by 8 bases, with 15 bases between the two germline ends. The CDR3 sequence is CASSEGRAPGGYTF. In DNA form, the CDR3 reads TGTGCCAGCAGTGAAGGAAGGGCGCCGGGAGGCTACACCTTC.

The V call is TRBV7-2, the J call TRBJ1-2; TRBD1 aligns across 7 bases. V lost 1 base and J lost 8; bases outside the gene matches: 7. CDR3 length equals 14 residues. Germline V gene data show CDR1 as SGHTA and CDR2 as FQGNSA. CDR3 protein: CASSLDRGWSGYTF. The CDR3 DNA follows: TGTGCCAGCAGCTTAGACAGGGGATGGTCGGGCTACACCTTC.

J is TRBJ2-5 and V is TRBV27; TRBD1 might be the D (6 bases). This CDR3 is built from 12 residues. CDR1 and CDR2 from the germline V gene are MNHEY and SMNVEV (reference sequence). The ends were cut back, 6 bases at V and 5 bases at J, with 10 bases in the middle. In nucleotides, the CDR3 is TGTGCCAGCAGAGCCCAGGGGGAGACCCAGTACTTC. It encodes CASRAQGETQYF.

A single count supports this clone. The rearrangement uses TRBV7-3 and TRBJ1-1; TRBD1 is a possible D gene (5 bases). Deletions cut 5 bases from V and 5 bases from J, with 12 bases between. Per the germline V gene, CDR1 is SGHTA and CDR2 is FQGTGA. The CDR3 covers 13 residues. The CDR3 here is CASSPTGETEAFF. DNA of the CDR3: TGTGCCAGCAGCCCAACGGGGGAAACTGAAGCTTTCTTT.

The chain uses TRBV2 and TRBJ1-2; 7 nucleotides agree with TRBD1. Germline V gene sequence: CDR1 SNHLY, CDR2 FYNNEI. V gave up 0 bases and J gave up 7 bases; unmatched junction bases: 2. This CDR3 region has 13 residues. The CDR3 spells CASSEAPGGGYTF. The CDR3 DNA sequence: TGTGCCAGCAGTGAAGCCCCAGGGGGTGGCTACACCTTC.

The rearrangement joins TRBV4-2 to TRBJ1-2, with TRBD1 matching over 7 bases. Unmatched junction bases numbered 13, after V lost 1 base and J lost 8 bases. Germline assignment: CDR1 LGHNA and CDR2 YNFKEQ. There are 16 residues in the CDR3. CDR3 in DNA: TGTGCCAGCAGCCAAGGTGACGGACAGGCCTTGGGGGGCTACACCTTC. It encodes CASSQGDGQALGGYTF.

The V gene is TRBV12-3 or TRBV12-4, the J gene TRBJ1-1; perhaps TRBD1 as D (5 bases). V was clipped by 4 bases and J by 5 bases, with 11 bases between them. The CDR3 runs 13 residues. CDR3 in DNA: TGTGCCAGCAGTTATGGCGGACAAACTGAAGCTTTCTTT. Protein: CASSYGGQTEAFF.

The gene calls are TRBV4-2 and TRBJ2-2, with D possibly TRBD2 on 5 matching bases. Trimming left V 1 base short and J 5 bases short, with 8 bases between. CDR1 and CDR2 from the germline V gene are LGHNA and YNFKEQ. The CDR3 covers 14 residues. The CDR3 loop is CASSQVGVTGELFF. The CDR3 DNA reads TGTGCCAGCAGCCAAGTCGGGGTAACCGGGGAGCTGTTTTTT.

The CDR3: CASSPDQGAGGYTF. Here the CDR3 DNA reads TGCGCCAGCAGCCCAGATCAGGGGGCTGGTGGCTACACCTTC. The chain links TRBV5-1 to TRBJ1-2; 8 nucleotides match TRBD1. The CDR3 consists of 14 residues. Germline V lookup: CDR1 SGHRS, CDR2 YFSETQ. With V trimmed by 4 bases and J by 7 bases, 9 bases remained unmatched. The complete variable domain, with remaining parts taken from reference TRBV5-1 and TRBJ1-2, reads KAGVTQTPRYLIKTRGQQVTLSCSPISGHRSVSWYQQTPGQGLQFLFEYFSETQRNKGNFPGRFSGRQFSNSRSEMNVSTLELGDSALYLCASSPDQGAGGYTFGSGTRLTVV.

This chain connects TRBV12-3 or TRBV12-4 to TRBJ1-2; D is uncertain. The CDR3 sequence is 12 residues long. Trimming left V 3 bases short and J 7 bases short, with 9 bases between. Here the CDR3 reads CASSFPGSGYTF. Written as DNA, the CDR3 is TGTGCCAGCAGTTTCCCGGGGTCTGGCTACACCTTC.

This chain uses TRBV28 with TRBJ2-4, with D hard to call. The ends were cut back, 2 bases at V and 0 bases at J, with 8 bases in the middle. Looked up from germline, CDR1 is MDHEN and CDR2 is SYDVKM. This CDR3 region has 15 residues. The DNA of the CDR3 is TGTGCCAGCAGTTTAAGTCCGGGAGCCAAAAACATTCAGTACTTC. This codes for CASSLSPGAKNIQYF.

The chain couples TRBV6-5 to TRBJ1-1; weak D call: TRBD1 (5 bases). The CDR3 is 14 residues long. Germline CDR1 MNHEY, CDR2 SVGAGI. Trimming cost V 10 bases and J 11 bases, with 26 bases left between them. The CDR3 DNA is TGTGCCACTAGGGATACCACAGGAGCCGCCGGGGCTTTCTTT. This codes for CATRDTTGAAGAFF.